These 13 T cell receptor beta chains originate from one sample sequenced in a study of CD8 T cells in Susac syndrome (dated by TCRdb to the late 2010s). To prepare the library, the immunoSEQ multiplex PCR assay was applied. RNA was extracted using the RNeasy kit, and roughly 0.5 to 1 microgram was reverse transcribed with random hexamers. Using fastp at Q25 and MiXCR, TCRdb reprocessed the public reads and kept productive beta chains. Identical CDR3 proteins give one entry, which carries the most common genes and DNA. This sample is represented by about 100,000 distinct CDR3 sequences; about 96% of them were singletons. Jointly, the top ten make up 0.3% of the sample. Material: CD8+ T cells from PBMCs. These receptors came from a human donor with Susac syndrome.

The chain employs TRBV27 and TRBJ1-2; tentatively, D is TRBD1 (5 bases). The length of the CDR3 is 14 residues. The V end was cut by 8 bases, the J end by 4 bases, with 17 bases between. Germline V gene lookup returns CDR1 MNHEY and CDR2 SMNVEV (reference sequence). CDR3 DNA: TGTGCCAGCCGTGGGGGGACTCTGTTCTATGGCTACACCTTC. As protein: CASRGGTLFYGYTF.

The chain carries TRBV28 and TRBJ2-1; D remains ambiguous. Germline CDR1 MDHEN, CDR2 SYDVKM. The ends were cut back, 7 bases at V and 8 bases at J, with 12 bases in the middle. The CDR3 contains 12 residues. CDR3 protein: CASNQVVDEQFF. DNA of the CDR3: TGTGCCAGCAATCAGGTCGTCGATGAGCAGTTCTTC.

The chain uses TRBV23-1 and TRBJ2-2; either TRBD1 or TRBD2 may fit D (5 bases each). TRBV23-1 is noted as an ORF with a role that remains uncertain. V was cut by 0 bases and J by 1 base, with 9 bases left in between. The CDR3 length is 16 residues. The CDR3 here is CASSQSPGLNTGELFF. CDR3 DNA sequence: TGCGCCAGCAGTCAATCGCCGGGGCTGAACACCGGGGAGCTGTTTTTT.

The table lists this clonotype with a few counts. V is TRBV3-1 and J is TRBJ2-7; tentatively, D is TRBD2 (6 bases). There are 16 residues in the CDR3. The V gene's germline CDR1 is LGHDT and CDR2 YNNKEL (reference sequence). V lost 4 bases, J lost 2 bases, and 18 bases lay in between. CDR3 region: CASSRRPGGLTYEQYF. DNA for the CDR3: TGTGCCAGCAGCCGTCGGCCAGGCGGACTAACCTACGAGCAGTACTTC.

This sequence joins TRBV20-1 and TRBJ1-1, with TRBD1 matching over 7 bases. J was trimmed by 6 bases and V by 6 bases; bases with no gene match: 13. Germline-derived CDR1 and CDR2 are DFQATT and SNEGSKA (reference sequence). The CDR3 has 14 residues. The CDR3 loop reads CSAPRQGGWSEAFF. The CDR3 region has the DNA TGCAGTGCCCCAAGACAGGGAGGGTGGTCTGAAGCTTTCTTT.

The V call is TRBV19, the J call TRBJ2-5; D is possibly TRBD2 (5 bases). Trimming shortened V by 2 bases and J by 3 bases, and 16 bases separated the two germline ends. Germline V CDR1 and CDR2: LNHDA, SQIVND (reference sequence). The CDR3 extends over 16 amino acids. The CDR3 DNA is TGTGCCAGTAGTATAATGGGGTTCAGCGGAAAAGAGACCCAGTACTTC. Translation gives CASSIMGFSGKETQYF.

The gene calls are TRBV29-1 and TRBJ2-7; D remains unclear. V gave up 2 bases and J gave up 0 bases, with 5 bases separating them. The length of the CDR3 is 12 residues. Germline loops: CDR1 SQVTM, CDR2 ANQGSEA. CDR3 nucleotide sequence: TGCAGCGTTGAATCCAGCTCCTACGAGCAGTACTTC. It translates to CSVESSSYEQYF.

The CDR3 DNA reads TGTGCCACCAGCACGGACCTCAATCAGCCCCAGCATTTT. It encodes CATSTDLNQPQHF. The chain has TRBV15 and TRBJ1-5; D gene unclear. The CDR3 is made up of 13 amino acids. Per germline, CDR1 LNHNV and CDR2 YYDKDF (reference sequence). Between the trimmed V and J ends, which lost 4 bases and 3 bases, there was a span of 7 bases. Based on the CDR3 plus reference TRBV15 and TRBJ1-5, the full variable domain is DAMVIQNPRYQVTQFGKPVTLSCSQTLNHNVMYWYQQKSSQAPKLLFHYYDKDFNNEADTPDNFQSRRPNTSFCFLDIRSPGLGDTAMYLCATSTDLNQPQHFGDGTRLSIL.

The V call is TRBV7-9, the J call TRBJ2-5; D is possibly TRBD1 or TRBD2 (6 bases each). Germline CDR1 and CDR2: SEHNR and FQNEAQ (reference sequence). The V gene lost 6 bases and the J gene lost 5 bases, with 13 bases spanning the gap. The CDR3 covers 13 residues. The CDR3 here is CASSSMGGETQYF. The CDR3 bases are TGTGCCAGCAGTTCTATGGGGGGCGAGACCCAGTACTTC.

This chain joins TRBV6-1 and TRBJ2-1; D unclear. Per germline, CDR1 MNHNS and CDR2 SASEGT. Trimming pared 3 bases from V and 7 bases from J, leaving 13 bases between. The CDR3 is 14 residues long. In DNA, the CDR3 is TGTGCCAGCAGTGATTGGGTCTTGGCAAATGAGCAGTTCTTC. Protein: CASSDWVLANEQFF.

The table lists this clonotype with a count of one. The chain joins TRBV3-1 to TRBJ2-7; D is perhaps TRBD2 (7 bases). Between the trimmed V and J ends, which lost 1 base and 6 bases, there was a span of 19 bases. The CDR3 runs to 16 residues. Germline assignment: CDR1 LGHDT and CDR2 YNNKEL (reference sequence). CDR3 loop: CASSQVPGGASGEQYF. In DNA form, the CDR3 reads TGTGCCAGCAGCCAAGTCCCGGGGGGCGCCTCGGGCGAGCAGTACTTC.

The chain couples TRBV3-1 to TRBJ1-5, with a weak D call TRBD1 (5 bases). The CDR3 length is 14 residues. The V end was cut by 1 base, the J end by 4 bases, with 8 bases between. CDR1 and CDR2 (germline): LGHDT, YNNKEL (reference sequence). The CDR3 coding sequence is TGTGCCAGCAGCCAAGCCAGACAGAATCAGCCCCAGCATTTT. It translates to CASSQARQNQPQHF.

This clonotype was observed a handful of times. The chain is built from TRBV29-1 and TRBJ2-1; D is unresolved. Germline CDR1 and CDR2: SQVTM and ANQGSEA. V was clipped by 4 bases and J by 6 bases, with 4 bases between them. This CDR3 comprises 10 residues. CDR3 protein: CSVGGNEQFF. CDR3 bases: TGCAGCGTTGGGGGCAATGAGCAGTTCTTC.